The rows below give T cell receptor beta chains drawn from one sample of a study of T cell responses to AZD1222 COVID-19 vaccine. Clones were read by immunoSEQ multiplex PCR, and TCRdb kept only the in-frame ones, dropping some. The profile covers some 120,000 clones, with less than 90% appearing a single time and 7.5% taken by the ten largest. The material sequenced was peripheral blood, taken on day 0 of AZD1222 vaccination. These receptors were obtained from an adult in good health. The CDR3 runs from the conserved cysteine through the conserved F or W. A D gene is named only where the DNA matches it firmly. Clone size is given for some rows only: seen once, a few or many times, or a class if the clone is expanded.

size | J | D | V | DNA | CDR3
. | TRBJ1-3 | . | TRBV7-8 | TGTGCCAGCAGCTTAGCGATCCGAGGCTCTGGAAACACCATATATTTT | CASSLAIRGSGNTIYF
. | TRBJ1-3 | . | TRBV19 | TGTGCCAGTAGTATTCAGGGATCACGCTCTGGAAACACCATATATTTT | CASSIQGSRSGNTIYF
. | TRBJ1-1 | . | TRBV13 | TGTGCCAGCCGCCTTGGGATAGCGACTGAAGCTTTCTTT | CASRLGIATEAFF
. | TRBJ1-4 | . | TRBV2 | TGTGCCAGCAAGAATTACGAGAGGGAAAAACTGTTTTTT | CASKNYEREKLFF
. | TRBJ2-7 | . | TRBV28 | TGTGCCAGCAGTTTAGATTTTAGGGAACTCTACGAGCAGTACTTC | CASSLDFRELYEQYF
. | TRBJ1-6 | . | TRBV4-1 | TGCGCCAGCAGCCAGGCAACAGGGTCCCATAATTCACCCCTCCACTTT | CASSQATGSHNSPLHF
. | TRBJ2-7 | . | TRBV7-9 | TGTGCCAGCAGCCGGGGGGCCGAGCAGTACTTC | CASSRGAEQYF
. | TRBJ1-1 | . | TRBV6-5 | TGTGCCAGCAGTTACTCGGGAGTTTACACTGAAGCTTTCTTT | CASSYSGVYTEAFF
. | TRBJ2-7 | . | TRBV6-6 | TGTGCCAGCAGTCCGGACCTTAGATCCTACGAGCAGTACTTC | CASSPDLRSYEQYF
once | TRBJ2-3 | . | TRBV2 | TGTGCCAGCAGTGCTAGGGGTAGCACAGATACGCAGTATTTT | CASSARGSTDTQYF
. | TRBJ1-2 | . | TRBV13 | TGTGCCACCGCTTGGGGGAACTATGGCTACACCTTC | CATAWGNYGYTF
. | TRBJ2-2 | . | TRBV12-3/TRBV12-4 | TGTGCCAGCAGTTTTGGCCCCACCGGGGAGCTGTTTTTT | CASSFGPTGELFF
. | TRBJ1-3 | TRBD1 | TRBV6-6 | TGTGCCAGCAGCCTGACAGGGTCCTATGCCGGAAACACCATATATTTT | CASSLTGSYAGNTIYF
once | TRBJ1-1 | . | TRBV9 | TGTGCCAGCAGCGTGTCCCCAGACCGGACCACTGAAGCTTTCTTT | CASSVSPDRTTEAFF
. | TRBJ1-2 | . | TRBV21-1 | TGTGCCAGCAGCACACGTAGGGACCGGGCTAACTATGGCTACACCTTC | CASSTRRDRANYGYTF
. | TRBJ1-5 | TRBD1 | TRBV30 | TGTGCCTGGTCCGTACGAGGGACAGTCAATCAGCCCCAGCATTTT | CAWSVRGTVNQPQHF
few | TRBJ2-7 | . | TRBV30 | TGTGCCTGGAGTCTGTATATCGGATCTGCTAGCTACGAGCAGTACTTC | CAWSLYIGSASYEQYF
. | TRBJ2-1 | . | TRBV11-2 | TGTGCCAGCAGCCCTCGGGACGGTTCCTACAATGAGCAGTTCTTC | CASSPRDGSYNEQFF
. | TRBJ2-1 | TRBD1 | TRBV7-2 | TGTGCCAGCAGCTTGACAGGGGTTAGAATGGGCAATGAGCAGTTCTTC | CASSLTGVRMGNEQFF
. | TRBJ2-5 | . | TRBV7-9 | TGTGCCACCGAACCGGGAGTGCGGGAGACCCAGTACTTC | CATEPGVRETQYF
. | TRBJ1-2 | . | TRBV9 | TGTGCCAGCAGCGTAGCCTTAATTGGGACGATACCCTATGGCTACACCTTC | CASSVALIGTIPYGYTF
. | TRBJ2-7 | . | TRBV14 | TGTGCCAGCAGACGCAGGGGGGGTGGCTACGAGCAGTACTTC | CASRRRGGGYEQYF
. | TRBJ1-5 | . | TRBV11-2 | TGTGCCAGCAGCTTAGGGGGCGGTCTTCAGCCCCAGCATTTT | CASSLGGGLQPQHF
. | TRBJ1-2 | . | TRBV14 | TGTGCCAGCAGCCTTCGGGCCTCCTTCTATGGCTACACCTTC | CASSLRASFYGYTF
. | TRBJ1-1 | TRBD1 | TRBV18 | TGTGCCAGCTCAGGACAGGGGGACACTGAAGCTTTCTTT | CASSGQGDTEAFF
. | TRBJ2-1 | TRBD2 | TRBV3-1/TRBV3-2 | TGTGCCAGCAGCCAAGATATCACTAGCGGGGGATCCCTGGAGTTCTTC | CASSQDITSGGSLEFF
. | TRBJ1-2 | . | TRBV6-5 | TGTGCCAGCATCCGGGGCGGTGGCTACACCTTC | CASIRGGGYTF
once | TRBJ1-1 | . | TRBV30 | TGTGCCTGGAGTGTAACGGGGGACACTGAAGCTTTCTTT | CAWSVTGDTEAFF
. | TRBJ1-5 | TRBD1 | TRBV28 | TGTGCCAGCAGTCCCCCGGACAGGGGGAGACAGCCCCAGCATTTT | CASSPPDRGRQPQHF
. | TRBJ2-7 | TRBD1 | TRBV18 | TGTGCCAGCTCAACCGGGACAGACTACGAGCAGTACTTC | CASSTGTDYEQYF
. | TRBJ1-2 | . | TRBV30 | TGTGCCTGGAGTGTAAGGATCAGATACAGCTATGGCTACACCTTC | CAWSVRIRYSYGYTF